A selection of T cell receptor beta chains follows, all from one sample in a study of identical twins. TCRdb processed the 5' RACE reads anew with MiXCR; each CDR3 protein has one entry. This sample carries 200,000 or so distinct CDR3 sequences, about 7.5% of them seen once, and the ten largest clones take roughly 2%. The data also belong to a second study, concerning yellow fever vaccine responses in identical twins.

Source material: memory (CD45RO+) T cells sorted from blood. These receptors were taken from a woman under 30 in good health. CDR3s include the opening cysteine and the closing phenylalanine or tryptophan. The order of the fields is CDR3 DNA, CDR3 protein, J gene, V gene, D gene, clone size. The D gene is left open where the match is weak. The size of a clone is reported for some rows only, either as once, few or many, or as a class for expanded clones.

CDR3nt: TGTGCCAGCTCCCGGAGCGATGATACGCAGTATTTT
CDR3aa: CASSRSDDTQYF
j_gene: TRBJ2-3
v_gene: TRBV18
d_gene: .
abundance: many

CDR3nt: TGTGCCAGCAGCGAACTAGCGGGGCTTGAGACCCAGTACTTC
CDR3aa: CASSELAGLETQYF
j_gene: TRBJ2-5
v_gene: TRBV3-1
d_gene: TRBD2
abundance: many

CDR3nt: TGTGCCTGGAGTGTAGCCGGGGGGCCCGGCGAGCAGTACTTC
CDR3aa: CAWSVAGGPGEQYF
j_gene: TRBJ2-7
v_gene: TRBV30
d_gene: .
abundance: few

CDR3nt: TGCAGCGGCGGACAGGGTATCTACGAGCAGTACTTC
CDR3aa: CSGGQGIYEQYF
j_gene: TRBJ2-7
v_gene: TRBV29-1
d_gene: TRBD1
abundance: many

CDR3nt: TGCAGTGCTAGTCCGACGGGGGGGGGCAATGAGCAGTTCTTC
CDR3aa: CSASPTGGGNEQFF
j_gene: TRBJ2-1
v_gene: TRBV20-1
d_gene: TRBD2
abundance: .

CDR3nt: TGCGCCAGCAGCTTGACGAGTTCCCGGGAGACCCAGTACTTC
CDR3aa: CASSLTSSRETQYF
j_gene: TRBJ2-5
v_gene: TRBV5-1
d_gene: .
abundance: few

CDR3nt: TGTGCCAGCAGCTTGTTTGACAAGCGCACAGATACGCAGTATTTT
CDR3aa: CASSLFDKRTDTQYF
j_gene: TRBJ2-3
v_gene: TRBV5-6
d_gene: .
abundance: .

CDR3nt: TGTGCCAGCACCCTGGGACAGGGGCCCTACAATGAGCAGTTCTTC
CDR3aa: CASTLGQGPYNEQFF
j_gene: TRBJ2-1
v_gene: TRBV5-8
d_gene: TRBD1
abundance: many

CDR3nt: TGTGCCAGCAGCCACCAACCCAAGAGTGGAGGGAGGACCCAGAGGTATTTT
CDR3aa: CASSHQPKSGGRTQRYF
j_gene: TRBJ2-3
v_gene: TRBV6-1
d_gene: .
abundance: few

CDR3nt: TGTGCCAGCAGCTTAGCGGGTTTGCAGGGTGGCCGGAACACTGAAGCTTTCTTT
CDR3aa: CASSLAGLQGGRNTEAFF
j_gene: TRBJ1-1
v_gene: TRBV11-1
d_gene: .
abundance: .

CDR3nt: TGTGCCATGGGGCCCGGGACTAGCGGAAACAATGAGCAGTTCTTC
CDR3aa: CAMGPGTSGNNEQFF
j_gene: TRBJ2-1
v_gene: TRBV2
d_gene: TRBD2
abundance: few

CDR3nt: TGCGCCAGCAGCCAAAACGGACAGGGGGCAGAGACCCAGTACTTC
CDR3aa: CASSQNGQGAETQYF
j_gene: TRBJ2-5
v_gene: TRBV4-3
d_gene: TRBD1
abundance: many

CDR3nt: TGTGCCAGCAGCGTAGAGGGGGGGGGAAACCAAGAGACCCAGTACTTC
CDR3aa: CASSVEGGGNQETQYF
j_gene: TRBJ2-5
v_gene: TRBV9
d_gene: .
abundance: .

CDR3nt: TGCAGCGTTGGGACAGAATATCAGCCCCAGCATTTT
CDR3aa: CSVGTEYQPQHF
j_gene: TRBJ1-5
v_gene: TRBV29-1
d_gene: .
abundance: few

CDR3nt: TGTGCCAGCAGCTTACAACAGGGCGAGACCCAGTACTTC
CDR3aa: CASSLQQGETQYF
j_gene: TRBJ2-5
v_gene: TRBV7-2
d_gene: .
abundance: .

CDR3nt: TGTGCCAGCAATATAGGACAGGGGGCAACAGATACGCAGTATTTT
CDR3aa: CASNIGQGATDTQYF
j_gene: TRBJ2-3
v_gene: TRBV6-1
d_gene: TRBD1
abundance: .

CDR3nt: TGTGCCAGCAGCTTTCCGGGACAGCCTAGGGGCTATGGCTACACCTTC
CDR3aa: CASSFPGQPRGYGYTF
j_gene: TRBJ1-2
v_gene: TRBV5-6
d_gene: TRBD1
abundance: many

CDR3nt: TGTGCCAGCAGTTCACGACTCGGTTTGGGGGGCTGGAACACTGAAGCTTTCTTT
CDR3aa: CASSSRLGLGGWNTEAFF
j_gene: TRBJ1-1
v_gene: TRBV28
d_gene: .
abundance: .

CDR3nt: TGTGCCAGCAGCTTACTGTTCCAGGGTGAGATATATTTT
CDR3aa: CASSLLFQGEIYF
j_gene: TRBJ1-3
v_gene: TRBV5-5
d_gene: .
abundance: .

CDR3nt: TGTGCCAGCAGCTTGCGGACTAGCGGGAGCCGTAGTTTCTACGAGCAGTACTTC
CDR3aa: CASSLRTSGSRSFYEQYF
j_gene: TRBJ2-7
v_gene: TRBV5-6
d_gene: TRBD2
abundance: many

CDR3nt: TGCGCCAGCAGCCAAGAGGGACAGGGTAGCTACGAGCAGTACTTC
CDR3aa: CASSQEGQGSYEQYF
j_gene: TRBJ2-7
v_gene: TRBV4-1
d_gene: TRBD1
abundance: few

CDR3nt: TGTGCCAGCAGCCAGGGATGGAGCTCCTACAATGAGCAGTTCTTC
CDR3aa: CASSQGWSSYNEQFF
j_gene: TRBJ2-1
v_gene: TRBV3-1
d_gene: .
abundance: few

CDR3nt: TGTGCCAGCACCCAGGGGGAGGGCTATAATTCACCCCTCCACTTT
CDR3aa: CASTQGEGYNSPLHF
j_gene: TRBJ1-6
v_gene: TRBV12-3/TRBV12-4
d_gene: TRBD1
abundance: few

CDR3nt: TGTGCCAGCAGTTACGGGGACTGGCAGGGGGCAAATACGCAGTATTTT
CDR3aa: CASSYGDWQGANTQYF
j_gene: TRBJ2-3
v_gene: TRBV27
d_gene: TRBD1
abundance: .

CDR3nt: TGTGCCAGCAGTTTGGGCGGGAGTGGCACAGATACGCAGTATTTT
CDR3aa: CASSLGGSGTDTQYF
j_gene: TRBJ2-3
v_gene: TRBV12-3/TRBV12-4
d_gene: TRBD2
abundance: many

CDR3nt: TGTGCCAGCAGCTCCTATTTCGGCCAGTCGAACACCGGGGAGCTGTTTTTT
CDR3aa: CASSSYFGQSNTGELFF
j_gene: TRBJ2-2
v_gene: TRBV11-1
d_gene: .
abundance: .

CDR3nt: TGTGCCACCAGCAGAGCAGCAGATACGCAGTATTTT
CDR3aa: CATSRAADTQYF
j_gene: TRBJ2-3
v_gene: TRBV15
d_gene: .
abundance: .

CDR3nt: TGTGCCAGCTCACCTTGGACTAGCGGGGGAAACATTCAGTACTTC
CDR3aa: CASSPWTSGGNIQYF
j_gene: TRBJ2-4
v_gene: TRBV18
d_gene: TRBD2
abundance: .

CDR3nt: TGCAGCGTTGAAGAAGAGGGGCTGGGATCCTACAATGAGCAGTTCTTC
CDR3aa: CSVEEEGLGSYNEQFF
j_gene: TRBJ2-1
v_gene: TRBV29-1
d_gene: .
abundance: many

CDR3nt: TGCGCCAGCAGCCAAGATGGGGGTGGGCGGGGCGCTTTCTTT
CDR3aa: CASSQDGGGRGAFF
j_gene: TRBJ1-1
v_gene: TRBV4-3
d_gene: .
abundance: .

CDR3nt: TGTGCCAGCAGGGTATCTCTACTAGCGGGAGGTTATAGCGCAGATACGCAGTATTTT
CDR3aa: CASRVSLLAGGYSADTQYF
j_gene: TRBJ2-3
v_gene: TRBV6-4
d_gene: TRBD2
abundance: many

CDR3nt: TGTGCCAGCCGGGACGCCTACGAGCAGTACTTC
CDR3aa: CASRDAYEQYF
j_gene: TRBJ2-7
v_gene: TRBV28
d_gene: .
abundance: few

CDR3nt: TGTGCCAGCAGCCAGTTGGACAGTCCTAACTCACCCCTCCACTTT
CDR3aa: CASSQLDSPNSPLHF
j_gene: TRBJ1-6
v_gene: TRBV3-1
d_gene: .
abundance: few

CDR3nt: TGTGCCAGCAGCTTAGATGGGGGATCCCTATACAATGAGCAGTTCTTC
CDR3aa: CASSLDGGSLYNEQFF
j_gene: TRBJ2-1
v_gene: TRBV7-8
d_gene: .
abundance: .

CDR3nt: TGTGCCAGCAGTCCCAGGGACAGGGTCTACGAGCAGTACTTC
CDR3aa: CASSPRDRVYEQYF
j_gene: TRBJ2-7
v_gene: TRBV27
d_gene: TRBD1
abundance: many

CDR3nt: TGTGCCAGCAGCTCGGGACTAGCGGGCCAGACTTCCTACGAGCAGTACTTC
CDR3aa: CASSSGLAGQTSYEQYF
j_gene: TRBJ2-7
v_gene: TRBV5-6
d_gene: TRBD2
abundance: few

CDR3nt: TGCAGTGCTAGAAGACAGGGGGCGTCTCGGTACACTGAAGCTTTCTTT
CDR3aa: CSARRQGASRYTEAFF
j_gene: TRBJ1-1
v_gene: TRBV20-1
d_gene: TRBD1
abundance: .

CDR3nt: TGTGCCAGCAGCCACTTAACGAACAATGAGCAGTTCTTC
CDR3aa: CASSHLTNNEQFF
j_gene: TRBJ2-1
v_gene: TRBV7-9
d_gene: .
abundance: .

CDR3nt: TGCGCCAGCAGCCTAGAAGATGACGGCTACACTGAAGCTTTCTTT
CDR3aa: CASSLEDDGYTEAFF
j_gene: TRBJ1-1
v_gene: TRBV4-1
d_gene: .
abundance: few

CDR3nt: TGTGCCAGCAGCCAAGATCGACATGGGGCAGGGGAGACCCAGTACTTC
CDR3aa: CASSQDRHGAGETQYF
j_gene: TRBJ2-5
v_gene: TRBV3-1
d_gene: .
abundance: .

CDR3nt: TGCAGTGCTAGCCTGGGACAGGGGGACACTGAAGCTTTCTTT
CDR3aa: CSASLGQGDTEAFF
j_gene: TRBJ1-1
v_gene: TRBV20-1
d_gene: TRBD1
abundance: many

CDR3nt: TGTGCCACCGAAGGGACCGGGGAGCTGTTTTTT
CDR3aa: CATEGTGELFF
j_gene: TRBJ2-2
v_gene: TRBV28
d_gene: .
abundance: .

CDR3nt: TGTGCCAGCAGCTTACGGGACAGGGAGACCTACGAGCAGTACTTC
CDR3aa: CASSLRDRETYEQYF
j_gene: TRBJ2-7
v_gene: TRBV7-2
d_gene: TRBD1
abundance: .

CDR3nt: TGTGCCTGCACCGGGACAGGGGGCGCAGGTCGGGAGAAGTATGTAGCTTTCTTT
CDR3aa: CACTGTGGAGREKYVAFF
j_gene: TRBJ1-1
v_gene: TRBV28
d_gene: TRBD1
abundance: few

CDR3nt: TGTGCCAGCAGCTTAGTTCCACTAGCGGGAGTTTACGAGCAGTACTTC
CDR3aa: CASSLVPLAGVYEQYF
j_gene: TRBJ2-7
v_gene: TRBV7-2
d_gene: TRBD2
abundance: .

CDR3nt: TGTGCCAGCAGTGAAAAAATCGGTGGGCACCAAGAGACCCAGTACTTC
CDR3aa: CASSEKIGGHQETQYF
j_gene: TRBJ2-5
v_gene: TRBV25-1
d_gene: .
abundance: .

CDR3nt: TGTGCCAGCAGCCAAGTACATGGGCCGAACACCGGGGAGCTGTTTTTT
CDR3aa: CASSQVHGPNTGELFF
j_gene: TRBJ2-2
v_gene: TRBV3-1
d_gene: .
abundance: few

CDR3nt: TGTGCCAGCAGCTTATCCCGACAGGGCCGGGAGACCCAGTACTTC
CDR3aa: CASSLSRQGRETQYF
j_gene: TRBJ2-5
v_gene: TRBV7-2
d_gene: TRBD1
abundance: .

CDR3nt: TGCAGTGCTAGAGATCGAGGACTAAGTTACAATGAGCAGTTCTTC
CDR3aa: CSARDRGLSYNEQFF
j_gene: TRBJ2-1
v_gene: TRBV20-1
d_gene: .
abundance: .

CDR3nt: TGTGCCAGCAGCGCCTCGGGACAACCCTACGAGCAGTACTTC
CDR3aa: CASSASGQPYEQYF
j_gene: TRBJ2-7
v_gene: TRBV9
d_gene: .
abundance: many